This entry is about one TCR beta chain. This may be a read error, as it is one base from a much larger clone. Trimming removed 2 bases from V and 10 bases from J, with 17 bases in between. CDR3 length: 14 residues. The V gene's germline CDR1 is KGHSH and CDR2 LQKENI. This sample was taken from a study of low-dose radiotherapy and immunotherapy resistance in tumors. TRAV and TRBV primers primed cDNA for both TCRalpha and TCRbeta. PCR amplification of the TCRs was performed with Phusion for approximately 20 PCR cycles, and it relied on a constant-region primer together with a V-primer adapter. In TCRdb, the reads were re-called with MiXCR into one record per CDR3 protein. Seen here are approximately 45,000 distinct CDR3 sequences, less than 30% observed once, and the top ten hold 9.5% to 13%. Stated time point: after trial treatment. Treatment meaning: LDRT plus nivolumab, ipilimumab, low-dose cyclophosphamide and aspirin (RACIN trial).

The rearrangement links TRBV18 to TRBJ2-5; D possibly corresponds to TRBD2 (5 bases). This clonotype originated in a male donor with prostate cancer. The sequencing used PBMCs, collected after low-dose radiotherapy plus immunotherapy. Here the CDR3 reads CASSPEAGLGDQYF. The CDR3 nucleotides read TGTGCCAGCTCACCAGAAGCCGGATTGGGAGACCAGTACTTC.